This T cell receptor (beta chain) was sequenced during a study of OX40 agonist ivuxolimab in advanced cancers. This clone was seen only once. V lost 3 bases, J lost 7 bases, and 10 bases lay in between. CDR1 and CDR2 (germline): GTSNPN, SVGIG (reference sequence). This CDR3 region has 13 residues. Here immunoSEQ multiplex PCR was the method, and the copy in TCRdb shows in-frame clones only, minus some. In the table there are roughly 20,000 clones, roughly 80% of which are singletons. The input for sequencing was CD4+ or CD8+ T cells sorted from blood, taken in a trial of the OX40 agonist ivuxolimab. The source is an adult with an advanced solid tumor such as melanoma, head and neck, liver or kidney cancer. V and J are TRBV30 and TRBJ1-6; no reliable D call. The CDR3 protein is CAWRKGYNSPLHF. DNA of the CDR3: TGTGCCTGGAGAAAGGGTTACAATTCACCCCTCCACTTT.